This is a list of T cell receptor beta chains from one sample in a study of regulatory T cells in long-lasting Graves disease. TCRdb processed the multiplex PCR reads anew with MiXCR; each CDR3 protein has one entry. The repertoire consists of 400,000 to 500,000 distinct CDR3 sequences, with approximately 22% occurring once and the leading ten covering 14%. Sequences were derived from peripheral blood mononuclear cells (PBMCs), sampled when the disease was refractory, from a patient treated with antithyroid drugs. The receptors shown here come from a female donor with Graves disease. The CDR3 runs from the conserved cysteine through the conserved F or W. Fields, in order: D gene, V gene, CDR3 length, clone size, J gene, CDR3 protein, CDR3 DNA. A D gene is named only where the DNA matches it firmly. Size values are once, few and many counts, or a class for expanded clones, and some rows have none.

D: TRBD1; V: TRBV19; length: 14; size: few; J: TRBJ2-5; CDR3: CASSYGTVQETQYF; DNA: TGTGCCAGTAGTTACGGGACAGTCCAAGAGACCCAGTACTTC
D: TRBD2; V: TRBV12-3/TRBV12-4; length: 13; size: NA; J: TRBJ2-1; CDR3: CASKELAGDEQFF; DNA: TGTGCCAGCAAAGAACTAGCGGGAGACGAGCAGTTCTTC
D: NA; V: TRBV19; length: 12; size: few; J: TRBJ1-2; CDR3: CASSSQTYGYTF; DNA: TGTGCCAGTAGTTCGCAGACCTATGGCTACACCTTC
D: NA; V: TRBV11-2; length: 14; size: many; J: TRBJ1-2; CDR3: CASSLTGRGYGYTF; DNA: TGTGCCAGCAGCCTAACTGGACGGGGCTATGGCTACACCTTC
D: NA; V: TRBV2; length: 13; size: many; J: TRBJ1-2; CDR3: CASSDNPNYGYTF; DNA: TGTGCCAGCAGTGACAACCCTAACTATGGCTACACCTTC
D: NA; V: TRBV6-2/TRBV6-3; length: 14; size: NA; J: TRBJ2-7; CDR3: CASSYYGQIYEQYF; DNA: TGTGCCAGCAGTTACTACGGTCAGATCTACGAGCAGTACTTC
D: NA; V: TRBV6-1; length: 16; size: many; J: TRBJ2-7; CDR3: CASSPSPGSSSYEQYF; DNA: TGTGCCAGCAGTCCCTCCCCTGGCTCAAGCTCCTACGAGCAGTACTTC
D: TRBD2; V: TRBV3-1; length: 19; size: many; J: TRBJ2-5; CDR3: CASSQAWLAGGPPQETQYF; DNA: TGTGCCAGCAGCCAAGCCTGGCTAGCGGGAGGGCCCCCCCAAGAGACCCAGTACTTC
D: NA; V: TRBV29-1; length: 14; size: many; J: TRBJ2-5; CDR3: CSPRLGAGRETQYF; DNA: TGCAGCCCCAGATTGGGGGCCGGAAGGGAGACCCAGTACTTC
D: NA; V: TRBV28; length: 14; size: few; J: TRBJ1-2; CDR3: CASSFAGGSYGYTF; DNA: TGTGCCAGCAGTTTTGCGGGGGGCAGCTATGGCTACACCTTC
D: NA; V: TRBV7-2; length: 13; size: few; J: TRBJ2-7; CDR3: CASSLAAVGEQYF; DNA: TGTGCCAGCAGCTTGGCCGCCGTCGGGGAGCAGTACTTC
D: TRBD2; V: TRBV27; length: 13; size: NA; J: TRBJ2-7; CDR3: CASRSGSIYEQYF; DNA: TGTGCCAGCAGGAGCGGGAGTATCTACGAGCAGTACTTC
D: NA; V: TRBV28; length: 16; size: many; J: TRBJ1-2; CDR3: CASTPLGTKRVYGYTF; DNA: TGTGCCAGCACACCCTTAGGAACGAAGAGGGTCTATGGCTACACCTTC
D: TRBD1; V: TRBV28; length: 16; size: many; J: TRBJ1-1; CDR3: CASRYGDRGMNTEAFF; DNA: TGTGCCAGCAGGTACGGGGACAGGGGGATGAACACTGAAGCTTTCTTT
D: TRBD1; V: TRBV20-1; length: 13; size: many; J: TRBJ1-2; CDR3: CSAIRQGANGYTF; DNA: TGCAGTGCTATCCGACAGGGGGCTAATGGCTACACCTTC
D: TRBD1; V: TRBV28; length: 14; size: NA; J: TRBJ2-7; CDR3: CASRGTERSYEQYF; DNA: TGTGCCAGCAGGGGGACAGAACGCTCCTACGAGCAGTACTTC
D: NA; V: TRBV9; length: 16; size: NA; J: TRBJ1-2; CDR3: CASTPRGQGGSDGYTF; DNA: TGTGCCAGCACCCCCCGTGGGCAGGGAGGGAGTGATGGCTACACCTTC
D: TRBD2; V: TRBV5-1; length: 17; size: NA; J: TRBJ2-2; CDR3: CASSLGPGGPNTGELFF; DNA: TGCGCCAGCAGCTTGGGACCGGGAGGGCCCAACACCGGGGAGCTGTTTTTT
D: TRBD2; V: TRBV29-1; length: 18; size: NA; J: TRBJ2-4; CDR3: CSVEDLLAGGLAKNIQYF; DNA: TGCAGCGTTGAAGATCTACTAGCGGGAGGACTAGCCAAAAACATTCAGTACTTC
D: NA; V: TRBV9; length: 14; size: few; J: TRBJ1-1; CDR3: CASSVEISGVEAFF; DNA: TGTGCCAGCAGCGTAGAAATTTCGGGGGTTGAAGCTTTCTTT
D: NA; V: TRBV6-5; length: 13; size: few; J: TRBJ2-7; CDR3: CASSYWPTYEQYF; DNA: TGTGCCAGCAGTTACTGGCCAACCTACGAGCAGTACTTC
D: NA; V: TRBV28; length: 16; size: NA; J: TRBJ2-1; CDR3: CASSFSRDWAYNEQFF; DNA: TGTGCCAGCAGTTTTTCCCGGGATTGGGCCTACAATGAGCAGTTCTTC